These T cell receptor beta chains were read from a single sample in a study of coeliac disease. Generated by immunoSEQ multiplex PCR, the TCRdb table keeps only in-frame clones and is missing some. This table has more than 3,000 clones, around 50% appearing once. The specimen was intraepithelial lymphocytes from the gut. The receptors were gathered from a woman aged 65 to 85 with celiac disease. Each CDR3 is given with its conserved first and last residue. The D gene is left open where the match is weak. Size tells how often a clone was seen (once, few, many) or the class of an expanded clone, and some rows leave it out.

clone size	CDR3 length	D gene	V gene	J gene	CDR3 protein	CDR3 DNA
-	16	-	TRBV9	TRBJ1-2	CASSSPLGEVTGGYTF	TGTGCCAGCAGCTCCCCCCTAGGGGAGGTAACAGGAGGCTACACCTTC
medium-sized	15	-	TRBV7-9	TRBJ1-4	CASSFAVTTNEKLFF	TGTGCCAGCAGCTTTGCGGTAACAACTAATGAAAAACTGTTTTTT
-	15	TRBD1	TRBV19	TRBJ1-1	CASRLSGQGPTEAFF	TGTGCCAGTAGGTTATCGGGACAGGGGCCAACTGAAGCTTTCTTT
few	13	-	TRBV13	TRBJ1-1	CASSSDQGTEAFF	TGTGCCAGCAGCTCGGACCAGGGGACTGAAGCTTTCTTT
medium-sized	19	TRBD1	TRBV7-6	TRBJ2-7	CASSLSGTGGRSVSYEQYF	TGTGCCAGCAGCTTATCCGGGACAGGGGGCCGATCTGTGTCCTACGAGCAGTACTTC
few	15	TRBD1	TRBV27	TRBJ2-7	CASSIGTGFWDEQYF	TGTGCCAGCAGTATTGGGACAGGGTTTTGGGACGAGCAGTACTTC
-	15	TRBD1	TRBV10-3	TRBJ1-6	CAISPGTGKDSPLHF	TGTGCCATCAGTCCAGGGACAGGAAAAGACTCACCCCTCCACTTT
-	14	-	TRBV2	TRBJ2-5	CASSEAGVGETQYF	TGTGCCAGCAGTGAGGCCGGGGTAGGGGAGACCCAGTACTTC
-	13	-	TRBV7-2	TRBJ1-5	CASSFQGNQPQHF	TGTGCCAGCAGCTTCCAGGGCAATCAGCCCCAGCATTTT
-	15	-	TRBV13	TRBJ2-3	CASSSPGVSTDTQYF	TGTGCCAGCAGCTCACCAGGGGTTAGCACAGATACGCAGTATTTT
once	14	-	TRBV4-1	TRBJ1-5	CASSQGLSNQPQHF	TGCGCCAGCAGCCAAGGACTTAGCAATCAGCCCCAGCATTTT
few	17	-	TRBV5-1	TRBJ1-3	CASSARPRGGSGNTIYF	TGCGCCAGCAGCGCCCGACCCAGGGGCGGCTCTGGAAACACCATATATTTT
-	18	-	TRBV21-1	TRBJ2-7	CASSKGLQRTSGEYEQYF	TGTGCCAGCAGCAAAGGGTTACAGAGGACTAGCGGGGAGTACGAGCAGTACTTC
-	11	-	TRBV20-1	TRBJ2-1	CSALSYNEQFF	TGCAGTGCCCTATCCTACAATGAGCAGTTCTTC
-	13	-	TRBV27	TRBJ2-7	CASSFGQKYEQYF	TGTGCCAGCAGTTTTGGACAGAAATACGAGCAGTACTTC
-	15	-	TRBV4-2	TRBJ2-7	CASSQESEVAYEQYF	TGTGCCAGCAGCCAAGAGTCGGAGGTCGCCTACGAGCAGTACTTC
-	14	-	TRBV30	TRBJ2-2	CAWSINWETGELFF	TGTGCCTGGAGTATAAATTGGGAGACCGGGGAGCTGTTTTTT
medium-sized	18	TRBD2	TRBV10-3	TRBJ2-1	CAIWGGVAGVSSYNEQFF	TGTGCCATTTGGGGGGGGGTAGCGGGGGTCAGCTCCTACAATGAGCAGTTCTTC
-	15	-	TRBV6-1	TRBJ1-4	CASSDLGGANEKLFF	TGTGCCAGCAGTGACCTCGGGGGAGCTAATGAAAAACTGTTTTTT
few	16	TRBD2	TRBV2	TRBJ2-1	CASSGSSGGLYNEQFF	TGTGCCAGCAGTGGGTCTAGCGGGGGGCTATACAATGAGCAGTTCTTC
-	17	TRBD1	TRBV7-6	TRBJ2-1	CASSLEGQGVSYNEQFF	TGTGCCAGCAGCTTAGAGGGCCAGGGGGTATCCTACAATGAGCAGTTCTTC
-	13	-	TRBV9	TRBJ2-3	CASTQQGTDTQYF	TGTGCCAGCACACAACAGGGCACAGATACGCAGTATTTT
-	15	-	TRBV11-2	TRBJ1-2	CASSSHGLPLEGYTF	TGTGCCAGCAGCTCCCATGGGCTCCCACTCGAGGGCTACACCTTC
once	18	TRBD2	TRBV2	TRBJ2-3	CASSVPIFGGGDTDTQYF	TGTGCCAGCAGTGTTCCTATCTTCGGGGGGGGCGACACAGATACGCAGTATTTT
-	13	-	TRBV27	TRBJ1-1	CASSIGQKTEAFF	TGTGCCAGCAGTATAGGACAGAAGACTGAAGCTTTCTTT
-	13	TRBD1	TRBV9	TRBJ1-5	CASSVQGDQPQHF	TGTGCCAGCAGCGTCCAGGGGGATCAGCCCCAGCATTTT
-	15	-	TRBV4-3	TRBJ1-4	CASSHHRVTSEKLFF	TGCGCCAGCAGCCATCACAGGGTTACAAGCGAAAAACTGTTTTTT
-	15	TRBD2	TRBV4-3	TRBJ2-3	CASSQGLAGGDTQYF	TGCGCCAGCAGCCAAGGGCTAGCGGGGGGAGATACGCAGTATTTT
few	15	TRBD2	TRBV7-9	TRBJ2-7	CASSPLLAEGYEQYF	TGTGCCAGCAGCCCTTTACTAGCGGAAGGCTACGAGCAGTACTTC
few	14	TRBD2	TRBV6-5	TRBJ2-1	CASSYGGVGVEQFF	TGTGCCAGCAGTTACGGGGGGGTAGGGGTGGAGCAGTTCTTC
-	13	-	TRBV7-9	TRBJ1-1	CASSPGVDLEAFF	TGTGCCAGCAGTCCAGGGGTAGACCTTGAAGCTTTCTTT
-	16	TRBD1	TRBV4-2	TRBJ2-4	CASSHGPGQNLDIQYF	TGTGCCAGCAGCCATGGACCGGGACAGAACTTGGACATTCAGTACTTC
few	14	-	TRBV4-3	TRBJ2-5	CASSRGVNQETQYF	TGCGCCAGCAGCCGCGGGGTTAACCAAGAGACCCAGTACTTC
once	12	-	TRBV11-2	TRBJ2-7	CASSLMGDEQYF	TGTGCCAGCAGCTTGATGGGAGACGAGCAGTACTTC
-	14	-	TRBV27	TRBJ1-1	CASSFGGAFSEAFF	TGTGCCAGCAGTTTTGGGGGGGCGTTCTCTGAAGCTTTCTTT
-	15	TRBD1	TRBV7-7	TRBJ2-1	CASSNGQGIGNEQFF	TGTGCCAGCAGCAACGGACAGGGTATAGGGAATGAGCAGTTCTTC
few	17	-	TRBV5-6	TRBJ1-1	CASSSNPTTTFYTEAFF	TGTGCCAGCAGCTCTAACCCGACAACCACCTTTTACACTGAAGCTTTCTTT
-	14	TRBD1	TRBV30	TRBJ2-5	CAWSVLGTEETQYF	TGTGCCTGGAGTGTACTGGGGACAGAAGAGACCCAGTACTTC